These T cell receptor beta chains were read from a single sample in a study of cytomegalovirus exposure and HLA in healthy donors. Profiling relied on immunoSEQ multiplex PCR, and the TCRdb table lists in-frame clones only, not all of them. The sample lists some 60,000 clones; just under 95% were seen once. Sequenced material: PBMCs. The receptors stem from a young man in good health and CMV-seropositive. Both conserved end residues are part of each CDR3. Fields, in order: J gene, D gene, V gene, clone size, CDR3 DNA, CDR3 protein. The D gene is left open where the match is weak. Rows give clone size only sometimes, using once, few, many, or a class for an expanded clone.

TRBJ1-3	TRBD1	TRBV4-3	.	TGCGCCAGCAGCCAAGTTGTAGGGGGCACTGGAAACACCATATATTTT	CASSQVVGGTGNTIYF
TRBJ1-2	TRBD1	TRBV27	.	TGTGCCAGCAGTCCGGGGACAGGGGGCGAGAGAGGCTACACCTTC	CASSPGTGGERGYTF
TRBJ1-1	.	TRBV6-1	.	TGTGCCAGCAGGCCCGACAGATTATTGCAAGCTTTCTTT	CASRPDRLLQAFF
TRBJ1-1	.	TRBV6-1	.	TGTGCCAGCAGTGAGAGGAACACTGAAGCTTTCTTT	CASSERNTEAFF
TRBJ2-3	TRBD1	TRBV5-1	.	TGCGCCAGCAGCTTGGGGGACAGGGAGACAGATACGCAGTATTTT	CASSLGDRETDTQYF
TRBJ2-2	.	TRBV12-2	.	TGTGCAAGTCGCCGAGGGAGAGGGAGGGCCTCAGCCGGGGAGCTGTTTTTT	CASRRGRGRASAGELFF
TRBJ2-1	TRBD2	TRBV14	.	TGTGCCAGCAGCCGGCGGGGGACTAGCGGGAATTCCTACAATGAGCAGTTCTTC	CASSRRGTSGNSYNEQFF
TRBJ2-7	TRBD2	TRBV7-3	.	TGTGCCAGCAGCTTAGGTAGCGGGGTGTCCTACGAGCAGTACTTC	CASSLGSGVSYEQYF
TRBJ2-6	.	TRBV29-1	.	TGCAGCGTTGAAGATTACGTTCGCGGCGGCCGATCTGGGGCCAACGTCCTGACTTTC	CSVEDYVRGGRSGANVLTF
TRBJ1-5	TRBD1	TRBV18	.	TGTGCCAGCTCACCTGGGACAGGGGAAAATCAGCCCCAGCATTTT	CASSPGTGENQPQHF
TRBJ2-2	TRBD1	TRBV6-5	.	TGTGCCAGCAGTTACTCAGGGGGCGTAAACACCGGGGAGCTGTTTTTT	CASSYSGGVNTGELFF
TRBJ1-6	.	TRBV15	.	TGTGCCACCAGCGGCAGGGGTATTGGTTCACCCCTCCACTTT	CATSGRGIGSPLHF
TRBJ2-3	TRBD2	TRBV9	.	TGTGCCAGCAGCACATCGGCCGGGACTAGCCTCACAGATACGCAGTATTTT	CASSTSAGTSLTDTQYF
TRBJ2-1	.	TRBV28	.	TGTGCCAGCAGTTCTCGGGACTTCCAGCAGTTCTTC	CASSSRDFQQFF
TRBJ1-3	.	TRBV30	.	TGTGCCTGGAGTGTGGGCGGGTCTGGAAACACCATATATTTT	CAWSVGGSGNTIYF
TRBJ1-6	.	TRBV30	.	TGTGCCTGGAGTATTTGGAGTTCACCCCTCCACTTT	CAWSIWSSPLHF
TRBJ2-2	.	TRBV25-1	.	TGTGCCAGCAGTGACAGGGACACCGGGGAGCTGTTTTTT	CASSDRDTGELFF
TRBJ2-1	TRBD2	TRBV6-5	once	TGTGCCAGCAGGGGACTAGCGGGGGGCCTCATCCAGCAGTTCTTC	CASRGLAGGLIQQFF
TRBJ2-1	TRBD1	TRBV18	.	TGTGCCAGCTCACCCCTACAGGGGGCCAACAATGAGCAGTTCTTC	CASSPLQGANNEQFF
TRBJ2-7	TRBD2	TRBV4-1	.	TGCGCCAGCAGCCAAGAAGGGACTAGCGTCTCCGAGCAGTACTTC	CASSQEGTSVSEQYF
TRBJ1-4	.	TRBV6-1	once	TGTGCCAGCAGCGTTAATGAAAAACTGTTTTTT	CASSVNEKLFF
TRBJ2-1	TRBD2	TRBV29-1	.	TGCAGCCTCCAGCGGGAGGTGGCCTACAATGAGCAGTTCTTC	CSLQREVAYNEQFF
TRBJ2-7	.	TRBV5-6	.	TGTGCCAGCAGCTTGGTTTTTTCGGACATAAACGAGCAGTACTTC	CASSLVFSDINEQYF
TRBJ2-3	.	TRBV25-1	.	TGTGCCAGCAGTGAAGGAAGGAGAACAGATACGCAGTATTTT	CASSEGRRTDTQYF
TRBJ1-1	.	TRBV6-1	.	TGTGCCAGCAGTGCCGTACAATCGAACACTGAAGCTTTCTTT	CASSAVQSNTEAFF
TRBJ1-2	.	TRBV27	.	TGTGCCAGCAGTCCCTCCCCGGGTGGTAACTATGGCTACACCTTC	CASSPSPGGNYGYTF